Below, 18 T cell receptor beta chains from the same sample are listed, as sequenced in a study of cytomegalovirus exposure and HLA in healthy donors (dated by TCRdb to about 2017). Receptor amplification or capture employed the immunoSEQ multiplex PCR assay. A mixture of 60 forward primers for TCR Vbeta segments and 13 reverse primers for TCR Jbeta segments was used in the multiplex PCR. Sourced from immuneACCESS, this table was stored by TCRdb with only in-frame sequences that have V and J called. A share of the clones is absent; for the studies checked, an unresolved V gene accounts for under half, and the remainder has no known explanation. The sample profile shows some 180,000 clones; more than 75% of them were found once. The top ten clones comprise more than 1.5% of the sample. The specimen was PBMCs. Receptors originate from a man aged 40-55 years in good health and CMV-seronegative.

The chain employs TRBV13 and TRBJ1-3; D unresolved. In germline, CDR1 is PRHDT, CDR2 FYEKMQ (reference sequence). CDR3 length: 14 residues. Trimming took off 0 bases at V and 4 bases at J, with 7 bases between the two ends. For the CDR3, the DNA is TGTGCCAGCAGCTTAGGAAATCAGGGAAACACCATATATTTT. Residues: CASSLGNQGNTIYF.

This clone showed up just a few times. The J gene is TRBJ2-2, the V gene TRBV29-1, with D perhaps TRBD1 (6 bases). Trimming shortened V by 4 bases and J by 6 bases, and 9 bases separated the two germline ends. CDR1 SQVTM and CDR2 ANQGSEA come from the germline V gene. The CDR3 is 12 amino acids. CDR3 sequence: CSVGNRAGELFF. CDR3 in DNA: TGCAGCGTTGGGAACAGGGCCGGGGAGCTGTTTTTT.

The chain is built from TRBV27 and TRBJ2-1; D may be TRBD2 (6 bases). The germline gives CDR1 MNHEY, CDR2 SMNVEV (reference sequence). V dropped 6 bases and J dropped 3 bases, with 15 bases sitting between them. The length of the CDR3 is 15 residues. In nucleotides, the CDR3 is TGTGCCAGCAGCCCCGGGACTGGGGTCTACAATGAGCAGTTCTTC. Amino acids: CASSPGTGVYNEQFF.

A remark on this clone: Compared with germline, one end of the junction differs, possibly owing to a read error. The chain employs TRBV29-1 and TRBJ1-2; 8 positions agree with TRBD1. Germline-derived CDR1 and CDR2 are SQVTM and ANQGSEA. The CDR3 has 12 amino acids. DNA of the CDR3: TGTAACGCAGGGGGCCCCCTCTATGGCTACACCTTC. It is translated as CNAGGPLYGYTF.

The chain carries TRBV5-1 and TRBJ2-1; 12 nucleotides align to TRBD2. V dropped 4 bases and J dropped 2; count of bases not matched to a gene: 4. The CDR3 is 16 residues long. CDR1 SGHRS and CDR2 YFSETQ come from the germline V gene. The CDR3 nucleotides read TGCGCCAGCAGCGATCCTAGCGGGGGGGCCTACAATGAGCAGTTCTTC. It yields the protein CASSDPSGGAYNEQFF.

Comments on this clone: At the DNA level, this CDR3 is encoded by other sequences in the same sample as well. The chain links TRBV5-5 to TRBJ2-7, with 9 bases identical to TRBD1. Germline V gene data show CDR1 as SGHKS and CDR2 as YYEKEE (reference sequence). This CDR3 comprises 13 residues. With V trimmed by 5 bases and J by 2 bases, 2 bases remained unmatched. In nucleotides, the CDR3 is TGTGCCAGCAGTCGACAGGGGGCCTACGAGCAGTACTTC. Its protein product is CASSRQGAYEQYF.

The chain combines TRBV28 with TRBJ1-5; no clear D. The CDR3 spans 15 residues. Germline values: CDR1 MDHEN, CDR2 SYDVKM. Deletions cut 3 bases from V and 7 bases from J, with 16 bases between. The CDR3: CASSLNSGFVQPQHF. For the CDR3, the DNA is TGTGCCAGCAGTTTGAATTCAGGTTTCGTACAGCCCCAGCATTTT.

This clone was counted only a few times. The chain links TRBV5-4 to TRBJ1-2; 7 positions match TRBD1. V lost 4 bases and J lost 5; bases outside the gene matches: 11. The CDR3 contains 15 residues. Germline-derived CDR1 and CDR2 are SGHNT and YYREEE (reference sequence). CDR3: CASSPPPTGNYGYTF. CDR3 coding DNA: TGTGCCAGCAGCCCCCCGCCGACAGGGAATTATGGCTACACCTTC.

The V and J genes are TRBV7-3 and TRBJ2-1; possible D gene TRBD2, 7 bases. The germline gives CDR1 SGHTA, CDR2 FQGTGA. Trimming removed 5 bases from V and 6 bases from J, with 20 bases in between. There are 16 residues in the CDR3. CDR3 sequence (DNA): TGTGCCAGCAGCCTCCTGGCGGGGGCCGTCCGCAATGAGCAGTTCTTC. Translation: CASSLLAGAVRNEQFF.

The chain couples TRBV20-1 to TRBJ1-1; D gene unclear. The length of the CDR3 is 10 residues. Trimming stripped 1 base from V and 10 bases from J, with 7 bases between. Looked up from germline, CDR1 is DFQATT and CDR2 is SNEGSKA (reference sequence). Here the CDR3 DNA reads TGCAGTGCTAGAGCGAGGGTAGCTTTCTTT. Its protein product is CSARARVAFF.

The rearrangement joins TRBV9 to TRBJ2-1, with 11 bases that match TRBD1. V lost 0 bases, J lost 6 bases, and 5 bases stayed unmatched. Germline CDR1 SGDLS, CDR2 YYNGEE. This CDR3 is 16 amino acids long. The CDR3 loop is CASSVVRTGGVNEQFF. In DNA, the CDR3 is TGTGCCAGCAGCGTAGTGAGGACAGGGGGCGTCAATGAGCAGTTCTTC.

J is TRBJ1-1 and V is TRBV7-6; TRBD1 matches 8 bases. The CDR3 loop spans 15 amino acids. Germline-derived CDR1 and CDR2 are SGHVS and FNYEAQ. Unmatched junction bases numbered 2, after V lost 1 base and J lost 1 base. CDR3 in DNA: TGTGCCAGCAGCTTAGGCGGGACAGGGAACACTGAAGCTTTCTTT. This encodes CASSLGGTGNTEAFF.

The chain has TRBV30 and TRBJ1-3; D is undetermined. CDR3 length: 15 amino acids. Germline V gives CDR1 GTSNPN, CDR2 SVGIG (reference sequence). Trimming took 5 bases from V and 2 from J, leaving 16 bases between them. CDR3 sequence (DNA): TGTGCCTGGGTGCTTGGAGGAGGCACTGGAAACACCATATATTTT. This gives the protein CAWVLGGGTGNTIYF.

This chain connects TRBV1 to TRBJ2-2; the table assigns TRBD2, which was not confirmed against the DNA. TRBV1 is a documented pseudogene. There are 18 residues in the CDR3. CDR3 residues: CTSSQEGSGSWEIGELFF. The CDR3 nucleotides are TGCACCAGCAGCCAAGAGGGGAGCGGGAGTTGGGAGATAGGGGAGCTGTTTTTT.

The chain recombines TRBV5-6 with TRBJ2-5; 7 bases fit TRBD2. CDR3 length equals 18 residues. J gave up 1 base and V 3 bases, and 15 bases lay outside the gene matches. CDR1 and CDR2 (germline): SGHDT, YYEEEE. CDR3 nucleotide sequence: TGTGCCAGCAGCTCCCGCCTTGGGCTAGCGGCGTTCCAAGAGACCCAGTACTTC. Translation gives CASSSRLGLAAFQETQYF.

The chain links TRBV4-1 to TRBJ2-7; 8 nucleotides align to TRBD2. Losses at the gene ends were 3 bases for V and 2 bases for J; bases not matched to a gene: 6. Germline-derived CDR1 and CDR2 are MGHRA and YSYEKL. The CDR3 is 15 amino acids. The DNA of the CDR3 is TGCGCCAGCAGCCATGCTAGCGGGCCGGCCTACGAGCAGTACTTC. It translates to CASSHASGPAYEQYF.

The V gene is TRBV5-6, the J gene TRBJ1-1; D ambiguous. Between the trimmed V and J ends, which lost 1 base and 4 bases, there was a span of 14 bases. Germline values: CDR1 SGHDT, CDR2 YYEEEE. The CDR3 is 15 residues long. CDR3 region: CASSLRRTVGTEAFF. CDR3 sequence (DNA): TGTGCCAGCAGCTTGAGGAGGACTGTGGGCACTGAAGCTTTCTTT.

The V call is TRBV30, the J call TRBJ1-4, with 7 nucleotides matching TRBD1. Trimming at V came to 5 bases and at J to 3 bases, leaving 6 bases not matched to a gene. Germline-derived CDR1 and CDR2 are GTSNPN and SVGIG (reference sequence). The CDR3 runs to 14 residues. This CDR3 is CAWDRQGANEKLFF. CDR3 bases: TGTGCCTGGGATAGACAGGGTGCTAATGAAAAACTGTTTTTT. Full variable domain (outside the CDR3, taken from reference TRBV30 and TRBJ1-4): SQTIHQWPATLVQPVGSPLSLECTVEGTSNPNLYWYRQAAGRGLQLLFYSVGIGQISSEVPQNLSASRPQDRQFILSSKKLLLSDSGFYLCAWDRQGANEKLFFGSGTQLSVL.